These 26 T cell receptor beta chains were all obtained from the same sample, sequenced in a study of identical twins listed by TCRdb under 2016. Libraries came from 5' RACE. Sequencing used an Illumina HiSeq 2000. TCRdb trimmed the raw reads at Q25, called clones with MiXCR and kept productive beta chains. One record per CDR3 amino acid sequence lists the most common genes and DNA. The table for this sample lists 400,000 to 600,000 distinct CDR3 sequences; more than 20% of them were counted only once. Of the sample, 0.45% to 0.5% is held by the ten largest clones. The sample also formed part of further work on yellow fever vaccine responses in identical twins.

The sequenced sample was CD4+ T cells sorted from blood. Receptor source: a young woman in good health.

This clonotype was counted a few times. The rearrangement links TRBV20-1 to TRBJ1-6, with D possibly TRBD1 on 6 matching bases. The CDR3 is 15 residues long. Per germline, CDR1 DFQATT and CDR2 SNEGSKA (reference sequence). CDR3 amino acids: CSGQRGTQGGSPLHF. DNA of the CDR3: TGCAGCGGGCAGAGGGGGACCCAAGGAGGTTCACCCCTCCACTTT.

This clonotype has just a few counts. The chain employs TRBV12-3 or TRBV12-4 and TRBJ1-2, with unresolved D. The CDR3 is made up of 13 amino acids. V lost 5 bases and J lost 2, with 9 bases in between. CDR3 sequence reads: CASSPRPNYGYTF. The CDR3 nucleotides are TGTGCCAGCAGTCCCCGGCCCAACTATGGCTACACCTTC.

This clonotype was recorded only once. V gene TRBV28 combines with J gene TRBJ2-7; D might be TRBD2 (5 bases). There are 14 residues in the CDR3. V was cut by 2 bases and J by 1 base, with 9 bases left in between. Germline CDR1 and CDR2: MDHEN and SYDVKM. CDR3 nucleotide sequence: TGTGCCAGCAGTTTACCCCAGCGGTCCTACGAGCAGTACTTC. Its protein product is CASSLPQRSYEQYF.

The rearrangement links TRBV7-2 to TRBJ2-3; 9 bases line up with TRBD2. With V trimmed by 3 bases and J by 2 bases, 3 bases remained unmatched. The CDR3 totals 15 residues. Germline V lookup: CDR1 SGHTA, CDR2 FQGNSA. The DNA for the CDR3 is TGTGCCAGCAGCTTCCGACTAGCGGACACAGATACGCAGTATTTT. Translated: CASSFRLADTDTQYF.

J is TRBJ2-7 and V is TRBV3-1; 9 bases match TRBD1. Per germline, CDR1 LGHDT and CDR2 YNNKEL (reference sequence). V trimming: 10 bases; J trimming: 3 bases; junction bases outside the gene matches: 7. The CDR3 has 13 amino acids. The CDR3 sequence: CAISWTGVYEQYF. CDR3 in DNA: TGTGCCATCTCCTGGACAGGGGTCTACGAGCAGTACTTC.

This clonotype was detected only a few times. The rearrangement uses TRBV12-3 or TRBV12-4 and TRBJ2-5, with 7 bases matching TRBD1. The CDR3 length is 13 residues. V shed 4 bases and J 5 bases; nucleotides not matched to a gene: 4. The CDR3 coding sequence is TGTGCCAGCAGTTCGACAGGGATGGAGACCCAGTACTTC. Translation gives CASSSTGMETQYF.

This clonotype was found many times. This sequence joins TRBV2 and TRBJ2-2; 9 nucleotides agree with TRBD1. The CDR3 consists of 17 residues. The ends lost 5 bases at V and 3 bases at J; junction bases unmatched: 10. Germline V gene sequence: CDR1 SNHLY, CDR2 FYNNEI. The CDR3 DNA sequence: TGTGCCAGCAGTACAGGGGGCGCGAATCTGGACACCGGGGAGCTGTTTTTT. Translating it yields CASSTGGANLDTGELFF.

This clonotype turned up a few times. The chain links TRBV12-3 or TRBV12-4 to TRBJ1-4, with 7 positions matching TRBD1. J lost 7 bases, V lost 4 bases, and 9 bases had no gene match. The CDR3 runs 15 residues. DNA for the CDR3: TGTGCCAGCAGTTCCGGACAGGTTGTTGGTGAAAAACTGTTTTTT. Translated, it gives CASSSGQVVGEKLFF.

The chain combines TRBV7-9 with TRBJ2-1, with 8 bases identical to TRBD1. The CDR3 covers 14 residues. The J segment lost 7 bases and the V segment lost 1 base, leaving 3 bases of the junction unmatched. Germline V CDR1 and CDR2: SEHNR, FQNEAQ (reference sequence). The CDR3 DNA follows: TGTGCCAGCAGCTTAGACCGACAGGGGAATGAGCAGTTCTTC. This encodes CASSLDRQGNEQFF.

In its sample, this clonotype was seen a few times. This sequence joins TRBV2 and TRBJ2-2; 7 nucleotides line up with TRBD1. CDR1 is SNHLY, CDR2 FYNNEI, per germline. With 3 bases clipped from V and 4 bases from J, the junction kept 5 bases outside the gene matches. CDR3 size: 15 residues. CDR3 sequence reads: CASSDEGARTGELFF. The CDR3 DNA sequence: TGTGCCAGCAGTGATGAGGGGGCGCGCACCGGGGAGCTGTTTTTT.

This clonotype turned up a few times. This rearrangement joins TRBV12-3 or TRBV12-4 to TRBJ1-4, with D possibly being TRBD1 (5 bases). This CDR3 has 17 amino acids. Deletions cut 2 bases from V and 5 bases from J, with 18 bases between. CDR3 coding DNA: TGTGCCAGCAGTTTAAGGGGACTGGGAGGTCCCAATGAAAAACTGTTTTTT. The encoded protein is CASSLRGLGGPNEKLFF.

J is TRBJ2-7 and V is TRBV7-2; D unresolved. CDR3 length: 15 residues. Trimming cost V 4 bases and J 2 bases, with 15 bases left between them. Germline CDR1 is SGHTA and CDR2 is FQGNSA. The CDR3 nucleotides read TGTGCCAGCAGCTACTTCAAGCATGCCCCCTACGAGCAGTACTTC. Translated, it gives CASSYFKHAPYEQYF.

This clonotype came up a few times. The chain is built from TRBV20-1 and TRBJ1-1, with 7 bases fitting TRBD1. The CDR3 is 10 residues long. V lost 1 base, J lost 10 bases, and 0 bases stayed unmatched. CDR1 is DFQATT, CDR2 SNEGSKA, per germline (reference sequence). CDR3 sequence reads: CSARGDRAFF. As DNA, the CDR3 is TGCAGTGCTAGAGGGGACAGAGCTTTCTTT.

This clonotype was seen more than once but under ten times. V is TRBV3-1 and J is TRBJ2-1, with D unclear. Germline CDR1 is LGHDT and CDR2 is YNNKEL (reference sequence). With 4 bases removed from V and 6 bases from J, the gap between germline ends came to 25 bases. This CDR3 is 18 amino acids long. The CDR3 sequence is CASSRVFPSELGPNEQFF. For the CDR3, the DNA is TGTGCCAGCAGCCGCGTCTTCCCCTCCGAGCTAGGTCCCAATGAGCAGTTCTTC.

The chain is built from TRBV6-2 or TRBV6-3 and TRBJ2-4; 9 bases fit TRBD1. Trimming removed 6 bases from V and 6 bases from J; junction bases left unmatched: 9. The V gene's germline CDR1 is MNHEY and CDR2 SVGEGT. This CDR3 contains 15 residues. The CDR3 here is CASRLTGGASNIQYF. Written as DNA, the CDR3 is TGTGCCAGCAGACTAACAGGGGGCGCATCAAACATTCAGTACTTC.

In this sample, this clonotype turned up a few times. The chain employs TRBV6-5 and TRBJ1-4; 9 bases fit TRBD1. There are 15 residues in the CDR3. CDR1 is MNHEY and CDR2 is SVGAGI in the germline V gene. Trimming removed 4 bases from V and 8 bases from J; junction bases left unmatched: 8. The CDR3 DNA is TGTGCCAGCAGTTCTCCGGGACAGGGAGGGGAAAAACTGTTTTTT. It specifies CASSSPGQGGEKLFF.

A few counts support this clonotype. The chain is built from TRBV27 and TRBJ2-3; D remains unclear. The CDR3 length is 14 residues. Germline loops: CDR1 MNHEY, CDR2 SMNVEV (reference sequence). Trimming stripped 1 base from V and 0 bases from J, with 5 bases between. This chain's CDR3 is CASSLYPSTDTQYF. CDR3 DNA sequence: TGTGCCAGCAGTTTATACCCTAGCACAGATACGCAGTATTTT.

The chain employs TRBV12-3 or TRBV12-4 and TRBJ2-7; 8 positions agree with TRBD1. The CDR3 runs to 13 residues. J lost 4 bases, V lost 5 bases, and 4 bases had no gene match. The CDR3 nucleotides read TGTGCCAGCAGTCCCAGGACAGGGTACGAGCAGTACGTC. It yields the protein CASSPRTGYEQYV.

In DNA form, the CDR3 reads TGTGCCAGCAGTTTGTCTAGCGCCTACGAGCAGTACTTC. Amino acids: CASSLSSAYEQYF. V is TRBV12-3 or TRBV12-4 and J is TRBJ2-7, with D possibly being TRBD2 (6 bases). The length of the CDR3 is 13 residues. Trimming cost V 3 bases and J 2 bases, with 8 bases left between them.

CDR3 nucleotides: TGTGCCAGCAGCTCTCTTCTGGGGACAGGGGGCCGCTACGAGCAGTACGTC. Residues: CASSSLLGTGGRYEQYV. The chain joins TRBV7-9 to TRBJ2-7, with TRBD1 identical over 12 bases. The CDR3 consists of 17 residues. Germline V gives CDR1 SEHNR, CDR2 FQNEAQ (reference sequence). V dropped 4 bases and J dropped 3; count of bases not matched to a gene: 10.

A few counts support this clonotype. The genes are TRBV20-1 and TRBJ2-3, with 11 bases lining up with TRBD2. V lost 5 bases and J lost 5; bases outside the gene matches: 6. Germline assignment: CDR1 DFQATT and CDR2 SNEGSKA (reference sequence). The CDR3 covers 14 residues. CDR3 bases: TGCAGTGCTCGAGCTAGCGGGAGGATAGATACGCAGTATTTT. Translated: CSARASGRIDTQYF.

The CDR3 bases are TGCAGTGGAACAGGGGCAGATACGCAGTATTTT. It codes for CSGTGADTQYF. The chain couples TRBV20-1 to TRBJ2-3; 7 bases align to TRBD1. The CDR3 length is 11 residues. The trim removed 7 bases at V and 4 bases at J, leaving 2 bases unmatched. Germline CDR1 DFQATT, CDR2 SNEGSKA (reference sequence).

This clonotype was observed once. This rearrangement joins TRBV2 to TRBJ1-1; D gene ambiguous. CDR1 and CDR2 (germline): SNHLY, FYNNEI. V was trimmed by 6 bases and J by 5 bases, leaving 16 bases between them. The CDR3 contains 14 residues. CDR3 sequence reads: CASSVELPWTEAFF. The DNA of the CDR3 is TGTGCCAGCAGCGTGGAGCTGCCCTGGACTGAAGCTTTCTTT.

The rearrangement uses TRBV10-3 and TRBJ2-1; D may be TRBD1 (5 bases). CDR3 length: 15 residues. The ends were cut back, 0 bases at V and 9 bases at J, with 15 bases in the middle. CDR1 is ENHRY and CDR2 is SYGVKD in the germline V gene. For the CDR3, the DNA is TGTGCCATCAGTGAGTCGACGTTAGGGGTCGGTGAGCAGTTCTTC. It translates to CAISESTLGVGEQFF.

The sample holds a few counts of this clonotype. The CDR3 DNA reads as TGTGCCAGCAGCAAAGCGGGGGGAAACAATGAGCAGTTCTTC. It yields the protein CASSKAGGNNEQFF. The chain has TRBV12-3 or TRBV12-4 and TRBJ2-1, with TRBD2 matching 9 bases. The junction had 5 bases not matched to a gene; V was cut back by 6 bases and J by 5 bases. The CDR3 is 14 residues long.

V and J are TRBV12-3 or TRBV12-4 and TRBJ2-3; D possibly corresponds to TRBD2 (6 bases). The CDR3 sequence is 14 residues long. V gave up 3 bases and J gave up 10 bases, with 17 bases separating them. CDR3: CASSLGLPGVAQYF. CDR3 nucleotides: TGTGCCAGCAGTTTGGGACTCCCTGGGGTTGCGCAGTATTTT.